Following are 9 T cell receptor beta chains from one sample sequenced in a study of cytomegalovirus exposure and HLA in healthy donors. Here immunoSEQ multiplex PCR was the method, and the copy in TCRdb shows in-frame clones only, minus some. The table includes about 270,000 clones, just over 85% detected once. Source material: PBMCs. These receptor sequences come from a woman between 18 and 30 years old in good health and CMV-seronegative.

The chain combines TRBV20-1 with TRBJ2-5, with TRBD2 as a possible D gene (5 bases). Germline CDR1 and CDR2: DFQATT and SNEGSKA (reference sequence). The length of the CDR3 is 11 residues. V lost 7 bases to trimming and J lost 5 bases, with 11 bases between them. For the CDR3, the DNA is TGCAGTGTAGGCCCGGGGGAGACCCAGTACTTC. The encoded protein is CSVGPGETQYF.

This chain links TRBV30 with TRBJ1-3; maybe TRBD1 (5 bases). V was clipped by 5 bases and J by 0 bases, with 17 bases between them. The CDR3 loop spans 16 amino acids. Germline assignment: CDR1 GTSNPN and CDR2 SVGIG (reference sequence). CDR3 loop: CAWGRGGGSSGNTIYF. CDR3 DNA: TGTGCCTGGGGTCGGGGCGGCGGGAGCTCTGGAAACACCATATATTTT.

This clone has just one count. The J gene is TRBJ2-7, the V gene TRBV6-5; 10 positions match TRBD1. CDR1 is MNHEY, CDR2 SVGAGI, per germline. CDR3 length equals 14 residues. V shed 5 bases, J shed 1 base, and the junction held 2 bases outside the gene matches. DNA for the CDR3: TGTGCCAGCAGTGCGGGACAGGGGTCCTACGAGCAGTACTTC. Its translation: CASSAGQGSYEQYF.

The chain uses TRBV9 and TRBJ1-4; D is possibly TRBD1 (5 bases). CDR3 length equals 15 residues. The V gene lost 2 bases and the J gene lost 6 bases, with 14 bases spanning the gap. Germline V lookup: CDR1 SGDLS, CDR2 YYNGEE. The CDR3 region is CASSVEGVGDEKLFF. The CDR3, as DNA: TGTGCCAGCAGCGTCGAAGGGGTAGGGGATGAAAAACTGTTTTTT.

The rearrangement links TRBV11-2 to TRBJ2-2, with D possibly TRBD1 on 5 matching bases. There are 14 residues in the CDR3. The germline CDR1 and CDR2 sequences are SGHAT and FQNNGV. With 5 bases removed from V and 4 bases from J, the gap between germline ends came to 11 bases. In DNA form, the CDR3 reads TGTGCCAGCAGCCGCCTTCAGGGCACCGGGGAGCTGTTTTTT. It yields the protein CASSRLQGTGELFF.

The chain combines TRBV5-4 with TRBJ2-1; TRBD2 matches 14 bases. This CDR3 spans 17 amino acids. Trimming at V came to 4 bases and at J to 11 bases, leaving 14 bases not matched to a gene. Per germline, CDR1 SGHNT and CDR2 YYREEE (reference sequence). The CDR3: CASSAGLAGGLVWKQFF. As DNA, the CDR3 is TGTGCCAGCAGCGCAGGACTAGCGGGAGGCTTAGTATGGAAGCAGTTCTTC.

The CDR3 nucleotides are TGTGCCAGCAGCGTAGGGGGTAGCGGGGGGCCCTCCTACGAGCAGTACTTC. Translation: CASSVGGSGGPSYEQYF. V gene TRBV9 combines with J gene TRBJ2-7, with 10 bases identical to TRBD2. The CDR3 is 17 residues long. The trim removed 0 bases at V and 0 bases at J, leaving 6 bases unmatched. Germline loops: CDR1 SGDLS, CDR2 YYNGEE.

The chain carries TRBV7-2 and TRBJ1-3; 7 bases line up with TRBD1. The CDR3 totals 15 residues. Trimming took 1 base from V and 4 from J; bases not matched to a gene: 4. Per germline, CDR1 SGHTA and CDR2 FQGNSA. This CDR3 is CASSLVTGTGNTIYF. As DNA, the CDR3 is TGTGCCAGCAGCTTAGTGACAGGGACAGGAAACACCATATATTTT.

V and J are TRBV29-1 and TRBJ1-1, with 8 positions matching TRBD1. The CDR3 sequence is 13 residues long. The V and J ends lost 5 bases and 5 bases, in that order; junction bases with no gene match: 7. Germline CDR1 reads SQVTM; CDR2 reads ANQGSEA. CDR3 region: CSVKTGVDTEAFF. Written as DNA, the CDR3 is TGCAGCGTTAAGACAGGGGTAGATACTGAAGCTTTCTTT.